These 5 T cell receptor beta chains came from one sample sequenced in a study of spatial heterogeneity in lung cancer (dated by TCRdb to about 2019). The library was generated by 5' RACE. Reads for this sample came from a NextSeq 500. In TCRdb, the public reads were trimmed at Q25 with fastp and aligned with MiXCR, with productive beta chains retained. Identical CDR3 proteins give one entry, which carries the most common genes and DNA. Present in this sample are 2,000 to 3,000 distinct CDR3 sequences, around 13% of which were seen just once. The leading ten clones occupy roughly 20% of the sample. The time point label corresponds to: sample taken at primary tumor resection. The sequences come from normal lung tissue next to the tumor, collected at surgery. These receptors all come from a female donor with early-stage non-small cell lung cancer.

In this sample, this clonotype is large. The chain recombines TRBV6-1 with TRBJ1-4; TRBD1 agrees at 8 bases. From germline, CDR1 is MNHNS and CDR2 SASEGT. J was trimmed by 2 bases and V by 7 bases; bases with no gene match: 9. The CDR3 runs 16 residues. The CDR3 DNA reads as TGTGCCAGCACTTCCGACAGGGGACGTACTAATGAAAAACTGTTTTTT. Amino acids: CASTSDRGRTNEKLFF.

This clonotype was counted at least ten times. The chain employs TRBV9 and TRBJ2-1; TRBD1 matches 7 bases. The CDR3 extends over 15 amino acids. Trimming cost V 2 bases and J 8 bases; bases outside gene matches: 10. In germline, CDR1 is SGDLS, CDR2 YYNGEE. CDR3 residues: CASSVDGTAGDEQFF. CDR3 coding DNA: TGTGCCAGCAGCGTCGATGGGACAGCTGGGGATGAGCAGTTCTTC.

This clonotype is categorized as large (0.1 to 1%). The rearrangement joins TRBV12-3 or TRBV12-4 to TRBJ2-3; 12 positions agree with TRBD2. The V gene end was trimmed by 7 bases and the J gene end by 1 base; junction bases not matched to a gene: 9. The CDR3 contains 17 residues. This CDR3 reads CASNMGLAGGGTDTQYF. CDR3 bases: TGTGCCAGCAATATGGGACTAGCGGGCGGGGGCACAGATACGCAGTATTTT.

This clonotype was found a few times. The chain couples TRBV7-2 to TRBJ1-1; possibly TRBD1 for D (5 bases). V was shortened by 3 bases and J by 5 bases, with 19 bases between the two germline ends. Looked up from germline, CDR1 is SGHTA and CDR2 is FQGNSA. This CDR3 is 16 amino acids long. The CDR3 loop is CASSFARMGVLTEAFF. The CDR3 DNA follows: TGTGCCAGCAGCTTTGCTAGAATGGGGGTCCTAACTGAAGCTTTCTTT.

This clonotype is medium-sized (0.01 to 0.1%) in the sample. The chain uses TRBV3-1 and TRBJ1-6; D not certain. Germline CDR1 reads LGHDT; CDR2 reads YNNKEL (reference sequence). The ends were cut back, 3 bases at V and 7 bases at J, with 10 bases in the middle. The CDR3 is 14 residues long. The CDR3: CASSHGTQNSPLHF. The CDR3 bases are TGTGCCAGCAGCCACGGCACTCAAAATTCACCCCTCCACTTT.